This T cell receptor (beta chain) is drawn from a study of cytomegalovirus exposure and HLA in healthy donors. This CDR3 is 18 amino acids long. The PCR used 60 Vbeta and 13 Jbeta primers. Libraries were prepared by immunoSEQ multiplex PCR; TCRdb keeps only in-frame clonotypes and omits some of them. The sample carries 150,000 to 200,000 clones, 76% recorded once. Source material: PBMCs. The sequence derives from a female donor in good health and CMV-seronegative. V gene TRBV7-5 combines with J gene TRBJ2-2; TRBD2 was called by the table and not checked on the DNA. TRBV7-5 is annotated as a pseudogene. The CDR3 here is CARSDFTIGDVDTGELFF. The CDR3 nucleotides read TGTGCCAGAAGTGACTTCACGATAGGAGATGTCGACACCGGGGAGCTGTTTTTT.